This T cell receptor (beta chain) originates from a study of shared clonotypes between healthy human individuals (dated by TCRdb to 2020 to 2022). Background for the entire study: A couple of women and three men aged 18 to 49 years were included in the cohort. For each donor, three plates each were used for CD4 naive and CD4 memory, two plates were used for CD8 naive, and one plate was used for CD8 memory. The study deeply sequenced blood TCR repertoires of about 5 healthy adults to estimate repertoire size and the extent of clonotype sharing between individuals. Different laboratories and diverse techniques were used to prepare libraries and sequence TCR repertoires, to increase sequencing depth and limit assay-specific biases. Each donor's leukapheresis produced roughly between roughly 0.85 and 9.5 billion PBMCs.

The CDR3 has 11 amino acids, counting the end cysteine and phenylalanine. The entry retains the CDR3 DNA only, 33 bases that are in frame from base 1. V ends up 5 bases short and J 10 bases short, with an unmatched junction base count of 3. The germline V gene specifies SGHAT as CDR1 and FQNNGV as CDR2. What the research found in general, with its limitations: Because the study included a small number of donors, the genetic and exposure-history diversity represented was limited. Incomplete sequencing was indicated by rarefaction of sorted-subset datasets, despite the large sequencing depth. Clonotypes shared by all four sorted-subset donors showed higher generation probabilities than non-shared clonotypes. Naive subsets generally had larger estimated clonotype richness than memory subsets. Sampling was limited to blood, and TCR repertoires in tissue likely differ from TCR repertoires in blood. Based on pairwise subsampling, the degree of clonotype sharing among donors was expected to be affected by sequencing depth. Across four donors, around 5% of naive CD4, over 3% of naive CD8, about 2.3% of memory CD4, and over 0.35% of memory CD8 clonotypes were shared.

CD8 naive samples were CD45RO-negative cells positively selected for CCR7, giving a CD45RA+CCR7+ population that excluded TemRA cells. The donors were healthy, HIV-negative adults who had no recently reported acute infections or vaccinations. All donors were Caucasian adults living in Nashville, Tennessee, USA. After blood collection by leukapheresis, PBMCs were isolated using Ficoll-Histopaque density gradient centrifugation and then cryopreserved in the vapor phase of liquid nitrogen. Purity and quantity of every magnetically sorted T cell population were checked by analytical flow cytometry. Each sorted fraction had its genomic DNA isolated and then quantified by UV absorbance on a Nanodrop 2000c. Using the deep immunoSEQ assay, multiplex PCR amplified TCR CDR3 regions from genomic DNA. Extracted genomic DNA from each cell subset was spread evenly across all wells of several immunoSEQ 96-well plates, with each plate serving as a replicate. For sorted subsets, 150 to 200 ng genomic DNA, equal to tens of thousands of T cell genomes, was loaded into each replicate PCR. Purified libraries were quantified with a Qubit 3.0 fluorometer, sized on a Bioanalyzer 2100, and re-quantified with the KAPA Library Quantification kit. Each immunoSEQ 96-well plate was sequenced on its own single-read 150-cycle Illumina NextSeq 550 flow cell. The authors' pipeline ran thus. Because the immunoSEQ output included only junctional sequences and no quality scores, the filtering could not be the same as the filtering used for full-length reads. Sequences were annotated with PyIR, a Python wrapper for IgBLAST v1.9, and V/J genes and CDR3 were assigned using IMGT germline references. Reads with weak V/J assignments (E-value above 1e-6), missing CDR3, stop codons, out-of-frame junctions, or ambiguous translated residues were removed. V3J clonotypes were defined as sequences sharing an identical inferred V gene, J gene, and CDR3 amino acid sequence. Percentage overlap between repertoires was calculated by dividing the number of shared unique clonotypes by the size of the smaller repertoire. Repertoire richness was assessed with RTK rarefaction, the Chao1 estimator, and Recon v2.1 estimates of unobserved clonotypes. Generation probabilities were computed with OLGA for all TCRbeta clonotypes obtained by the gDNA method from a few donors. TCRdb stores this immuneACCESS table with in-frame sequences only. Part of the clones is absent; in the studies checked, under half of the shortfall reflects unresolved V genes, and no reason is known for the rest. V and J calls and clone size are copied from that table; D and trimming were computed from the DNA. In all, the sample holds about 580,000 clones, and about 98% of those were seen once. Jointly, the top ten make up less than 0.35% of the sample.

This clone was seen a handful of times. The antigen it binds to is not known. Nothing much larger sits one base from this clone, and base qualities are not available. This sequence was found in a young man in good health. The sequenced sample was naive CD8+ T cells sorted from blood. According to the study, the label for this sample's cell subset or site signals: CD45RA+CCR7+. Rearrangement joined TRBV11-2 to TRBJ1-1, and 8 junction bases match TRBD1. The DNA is TGTGCCAGCAGCCCAGGGGGCGCAGCTTTCTTT. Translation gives CASSPGGAAFF.